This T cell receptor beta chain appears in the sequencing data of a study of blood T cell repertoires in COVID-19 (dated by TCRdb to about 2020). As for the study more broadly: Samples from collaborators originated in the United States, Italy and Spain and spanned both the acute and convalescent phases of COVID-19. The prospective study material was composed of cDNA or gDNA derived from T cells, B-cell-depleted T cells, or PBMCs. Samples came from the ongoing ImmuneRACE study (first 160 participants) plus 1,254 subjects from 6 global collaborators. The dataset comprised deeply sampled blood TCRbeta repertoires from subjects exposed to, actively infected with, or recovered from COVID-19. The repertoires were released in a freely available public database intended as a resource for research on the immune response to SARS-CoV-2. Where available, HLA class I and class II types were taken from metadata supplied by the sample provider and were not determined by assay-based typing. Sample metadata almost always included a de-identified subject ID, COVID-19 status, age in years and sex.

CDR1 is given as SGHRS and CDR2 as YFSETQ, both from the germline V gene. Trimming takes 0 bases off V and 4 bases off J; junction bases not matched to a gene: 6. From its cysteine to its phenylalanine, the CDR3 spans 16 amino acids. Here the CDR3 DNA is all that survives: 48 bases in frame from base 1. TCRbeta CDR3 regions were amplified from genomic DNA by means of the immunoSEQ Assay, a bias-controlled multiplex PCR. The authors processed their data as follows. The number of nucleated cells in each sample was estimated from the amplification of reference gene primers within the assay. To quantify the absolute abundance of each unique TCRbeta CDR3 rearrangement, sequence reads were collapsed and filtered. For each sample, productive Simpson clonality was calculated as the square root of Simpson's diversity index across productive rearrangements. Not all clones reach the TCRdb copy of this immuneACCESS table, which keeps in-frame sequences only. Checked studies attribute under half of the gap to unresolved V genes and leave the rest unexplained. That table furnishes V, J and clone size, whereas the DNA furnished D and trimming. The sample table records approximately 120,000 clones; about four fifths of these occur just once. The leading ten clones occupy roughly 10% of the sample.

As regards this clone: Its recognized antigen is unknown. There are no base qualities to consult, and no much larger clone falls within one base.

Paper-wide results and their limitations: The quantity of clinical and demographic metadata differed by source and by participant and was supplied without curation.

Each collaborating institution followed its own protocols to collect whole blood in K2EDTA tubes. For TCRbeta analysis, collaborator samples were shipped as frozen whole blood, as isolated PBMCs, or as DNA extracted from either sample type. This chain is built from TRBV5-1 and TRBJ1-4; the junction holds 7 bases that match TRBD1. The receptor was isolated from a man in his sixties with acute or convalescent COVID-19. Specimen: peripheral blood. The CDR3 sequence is CASSLAGGGVNEKLFF. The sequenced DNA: TGCGCCAGCAGCTTGGCCGGAGGGGGCGTTAATGAAAAACTGTTTTTT.